Below are 6 T cell receptor beta chains sequenced from a single sample in a study of identical twins. TCRdb re-analysed the 5' RACE reads in MiXCR, keeping a single row per CDR3 protein. This sample carries 700,000 or so distinct CDR3 sequences, roughly 8% of them seen once, and the ten largest clones take 0.75% to 1%. This sample was shared with a second study, whose subject was yellow fever vaccine responses in identical twins.

Sequencing was carried out using PBMCs. These receptors originate from a woman between 18 and 30 years old in good health.

This clonotype was seen more than once but under ten times. This chain links TRBV28 with TRBJ2-7, with 10 bases identical to TRBD1. V lost 8 bases and J lost 6; bases outside the gene matches: 10. CDR1 is MDHEN, CDR2 SYDVKM, per germline. The CDR3 is 14 amino acids. The CDR3 spells CASSGDRGRFEQYF. The CDR3 bases are TGTGCCAGCTCAGGCGACAGGGGGCGTTTCGAGCAGTACTTC.

This clonotype showed up just a few times. The chain links TRBV7-6 to TRBJ1-1; D is uncertain. The CDR3 loop spans 13 amino acids. The germline CDR1 and CDR2 sequences are SGHVS and FNYEAQ. Trimming left V 1 base short and J 5 bases short, with 8 bases between. CDR3 residues: CASSLGLQTEAFF. The DNA of the CDR3 is TGTGCCAGCAGCTTAGGACTTCAAACTGAAGCTTTCTTT. Full variable domain (missing parts from reference TRBV7-6 and TRBJ1-1): GAGVSQSPRYKVTKRGQDVALRCDPISGHVSLYWYRQALGQGPEFLTYFNYEAQQDKSGLPNDRFSAERPEGSISTLTIQRTEQRDSAMYRCASSLGLQTEAFFGQGTRLTVV.

CDR3 sequence reads: CASSLGFGEQFF. The DNA of the CDR3 is TGTGCCAGCAGCTTGGGGTTCGGTGAGCAGTTCTTC. J is TRBJ2-1 and V is TRBV7-9; D is ambiguous. CDR3 length equals 12 residues. Per the germline V gene, CDR1 is SEHNR and CDR2 is FQNEAQ (reference sequence). With 3 bases removed from V and 9 bases from J, the gap between germline ends came to 9 bases.

The chain uses TRBV10-3 and TRBJ2-7; TRBD2 is a possible D gene (5 bases). This CDR3 is 12 amino acids long. Trimming cost V 10 bases and J 1 base, with 11 bases left between them. Germline CDR1 reads ENHRY; CDR2 reads SYGVKD. CDR3 residues: CATGRDSYEQYF. CDR3 nucleotides: TGTGCCACCGGACGGGATTCCTACGAGCAGTACTTC.

This rearrangement joins TRBV12-3 or TRBV12-4 to TRBJ1-5; maybe TRBD1 (6 bases). This CDR3 comprises 17 residues. V was clipped by 5 bases and J by 1 base, with 18 bases between them. CDR3 in amino acids: CASSPNPRGQSNQPQHF. The CDR3 nucleotides are TGTGCCAGCAGTCCCAACCCCAGGGGTCAGAGCAATCAGCCCCAGCATTTT.

The genes are TRBV14 and TRBJ2-7; 7 nucleotides match TRBD2. Germline CDR1 SGHDN, CDR2 FVKESK. CDR3 length: 17 residues. J gave up 1 base and V 2 bases, and 11 bases lay outside the gene matches. The CDR3 DNA reads as TGTGCCAGCAGCCAACAATGGGGTGGGACTACATCCTACGAGCAGTACTTC. Amino acid sequence: CASSQQWGGTTSYEQYF.